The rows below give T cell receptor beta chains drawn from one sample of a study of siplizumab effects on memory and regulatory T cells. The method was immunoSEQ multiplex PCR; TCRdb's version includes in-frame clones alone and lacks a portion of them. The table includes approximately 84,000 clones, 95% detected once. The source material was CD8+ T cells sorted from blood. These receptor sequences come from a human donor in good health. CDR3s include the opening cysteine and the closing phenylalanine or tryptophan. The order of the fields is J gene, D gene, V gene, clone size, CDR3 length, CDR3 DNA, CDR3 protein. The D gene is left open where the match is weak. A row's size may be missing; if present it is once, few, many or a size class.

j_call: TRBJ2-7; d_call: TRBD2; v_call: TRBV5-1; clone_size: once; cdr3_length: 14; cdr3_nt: TGCGCCAGCAGCTTGAGGCTAGCGGGCTACGAGCAGTACTTC; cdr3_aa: CASSLRLAGYEQYF
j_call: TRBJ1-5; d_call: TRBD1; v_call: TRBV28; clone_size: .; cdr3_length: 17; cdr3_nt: TGTGCCAGCAGTTGGGGACAGGGGACGTATAGCAATCAGCCCCAGCATTTT; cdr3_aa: CASSWGQGTYSNQPQHF
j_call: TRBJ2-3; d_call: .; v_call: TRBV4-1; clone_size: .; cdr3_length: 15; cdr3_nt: TGCGCCAGCAGCCAAGAGTCTAGGGTCACAGATACGCAGTATTTT; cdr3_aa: CASSQESRVTDTQYF
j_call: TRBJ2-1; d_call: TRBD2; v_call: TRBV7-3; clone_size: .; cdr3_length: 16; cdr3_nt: TGTGCCAGCAGCTTAGGTGTTAGCGGGGCCTACAATGAGCAGTTCTTC; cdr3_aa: CASSLGVSGAYNEQFF
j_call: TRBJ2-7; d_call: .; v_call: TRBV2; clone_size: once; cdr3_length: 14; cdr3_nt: TGTGCCAGTCTACCCCCTCCCAATTTCTACGAGCAGTACTTC; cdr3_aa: CASLPPPNFYEQYF
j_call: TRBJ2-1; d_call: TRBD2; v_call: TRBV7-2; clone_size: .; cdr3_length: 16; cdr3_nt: TGTGCCAGCAGCGGCACTAGCGGGAGCTTCTGCGATGAGCAGTTCTTC; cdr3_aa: CASSGTSGSFCDEQFF
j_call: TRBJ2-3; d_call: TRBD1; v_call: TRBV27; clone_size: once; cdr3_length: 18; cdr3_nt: TGTGCCAGCTCCGTACCCACCTCCGGGACAGGGGGTGCAGATACGCAGTATTTT; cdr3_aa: CASSVPTSGTGGADTQYF
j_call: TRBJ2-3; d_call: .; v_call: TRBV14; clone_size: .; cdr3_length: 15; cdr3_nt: TGTGCCAGCAGCCAAGAGCGATTAGTTCGAGATACGCAGTATTTT; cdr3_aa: CASSQERLVRDTQYF
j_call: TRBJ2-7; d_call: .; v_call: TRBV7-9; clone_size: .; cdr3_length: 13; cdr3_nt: TGTGCCAGCAGCTTAGACCATTTATACGAGCAGTACTTC; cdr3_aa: CASSLDHLYEQYF
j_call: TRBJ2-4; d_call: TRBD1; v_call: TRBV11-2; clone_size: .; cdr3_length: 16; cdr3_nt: TGTGCCAGCAGCTACGGACAGGGGGCTATCAAAAACATTCAGTACTTC; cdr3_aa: CASSYGQGAIKNIQYF
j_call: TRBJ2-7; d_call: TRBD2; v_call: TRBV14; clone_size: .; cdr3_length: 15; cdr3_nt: TGTGCCAGCAGCCAAGTAGCGGGAGGGCCCCACGAGCAGTACTTC; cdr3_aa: CASSQVAGGPHEQYF
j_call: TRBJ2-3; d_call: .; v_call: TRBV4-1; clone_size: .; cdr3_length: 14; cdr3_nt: TGCGCCAGCAGCCAAGGCAGCGTCACAGATACGCAGTATTTT; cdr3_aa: CASSQGSVTDTQYF
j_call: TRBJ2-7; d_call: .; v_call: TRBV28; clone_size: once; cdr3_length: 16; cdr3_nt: TGTGCCAGCAGTTTTTTTAATCCGGTTGTCCCCTACGAGCAGTACTTC; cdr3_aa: CASSFFNPVVPYEQYF
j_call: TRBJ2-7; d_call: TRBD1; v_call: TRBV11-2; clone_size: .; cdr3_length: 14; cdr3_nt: TGTGCCAGCAGCTTAACAGGGGGCGCCTACGAGCAGTACTTC; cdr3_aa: CASSLTGGAYEQYF
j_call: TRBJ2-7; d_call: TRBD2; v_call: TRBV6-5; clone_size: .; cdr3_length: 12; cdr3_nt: TGTGCCAGCAGTTTGAGCGGGGGGGAGCAGTACTTC; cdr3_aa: CASSLSGGEQYF
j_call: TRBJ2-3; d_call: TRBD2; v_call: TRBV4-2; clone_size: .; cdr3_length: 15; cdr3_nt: TGTGCCAGCAGCCAACTAGCGGGATCCACAGATACGCAGTATTTT; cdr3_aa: CASSQLAGSTDTQYF
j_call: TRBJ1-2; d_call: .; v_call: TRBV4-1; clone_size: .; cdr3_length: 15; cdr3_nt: TGCGCCAGCAGCCAAGATAGGGGGGTAAACTATGGCTACACCTTC; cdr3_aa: CASSQDRGVNYGYTF
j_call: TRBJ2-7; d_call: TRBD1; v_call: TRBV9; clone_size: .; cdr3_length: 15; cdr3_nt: TGTGCCAGCAGCGTAGCGTGGGACAGGGTTTACGAGCAGTACTTC; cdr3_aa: CASSVAWDRVYEQYF
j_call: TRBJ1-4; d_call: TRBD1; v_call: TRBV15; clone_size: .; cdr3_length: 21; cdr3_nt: TGTGCCACCAGCAGAGATTTATTCGCGACAGGGAAATTCCCAACTAATGAAAAACTGTTTTTT; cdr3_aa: CATSRDLFATGKFPTNEKLFF
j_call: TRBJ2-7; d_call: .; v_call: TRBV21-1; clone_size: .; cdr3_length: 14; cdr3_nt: TGTGCCAGCACCGCGACAGGGTTAAGCTACGAGCAGTACTTC; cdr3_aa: CASTATGLSYEQYF
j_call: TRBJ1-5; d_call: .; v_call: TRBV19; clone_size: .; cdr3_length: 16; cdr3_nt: TGTGCCAGCAGGGACCGGACGGCGGGGGCAAATCAGCCCCAGCATTTT; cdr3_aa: CASRDRTAGANQPQHF
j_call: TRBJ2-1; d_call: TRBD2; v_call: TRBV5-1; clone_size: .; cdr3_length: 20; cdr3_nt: TGCGCCAGCAGCTTGCGACCGGGGCTAGCGGGAAGGAACTCCTACAATGAGCAGTTCTTC; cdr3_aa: CASSLRPGLAGRNSYNEQFF
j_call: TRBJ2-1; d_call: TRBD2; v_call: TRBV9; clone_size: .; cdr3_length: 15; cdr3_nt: TGTGCCAGCAGGGCTGGGACTAGCGGGAGTAATGAGCAGTTCTTC; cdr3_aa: CASRAGTSGSNEQFF
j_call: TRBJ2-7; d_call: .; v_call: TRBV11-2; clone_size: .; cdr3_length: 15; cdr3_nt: TGTGCCAGCAGCTTAGAGGTTGGGGGCAGGGAAGAGCAGTACTTC; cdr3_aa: CASSLEVGGREEQYF
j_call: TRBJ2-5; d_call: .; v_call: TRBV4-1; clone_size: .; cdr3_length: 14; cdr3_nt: TGCGCCAGCAGCCAAGGCGCCGGCCAAGAGACCCAGTACTTC; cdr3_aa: CASSQGAGQETQYF
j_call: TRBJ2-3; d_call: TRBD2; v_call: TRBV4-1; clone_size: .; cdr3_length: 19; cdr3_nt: TGCGCCAGCAGCCCGGCCGGGACTAGCGGGAGTTCCGGCACAGATACGCAGTATTTT; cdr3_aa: CASSPAGTSGSSGTDTQYF
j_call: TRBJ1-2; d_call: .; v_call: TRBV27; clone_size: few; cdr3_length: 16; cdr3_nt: TGTGCCAGCAGTCCAAGAGGGGGTGGGGGGGTCTATGGCTACACCTTC; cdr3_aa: CASSPRGGGGVYGYTF
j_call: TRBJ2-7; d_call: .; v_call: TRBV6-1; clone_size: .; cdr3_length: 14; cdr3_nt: TGTGCCAGCTTTAACAGGGTGTTTTCCTACGAGCAGTACTTC; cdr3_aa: CASFNRVFSYEQYF